The clone carrying this T cell receptor (beta chain) was observed a single time. Its antigen is as yet unknown. This entry comes from a study of cytomegalovirus exposure and HLA in healthy donors. For the study at large: The same platform was used for the 130 or so validation repertoires as for the approximately 730 first-cohort repertoires, as reported in a later analysis. Study-wide results and limits: In vitro work confirmed that a few CMV-associated chains recognize CMV antigens.

TCRdb's copy holds only in-frame clones and misses some; the assay was immunoSEQ multiplex PCR. The sample includes about 82,000 clones, around 92% of them seen just once. CDR1 is SNHLY and CDR2 is FYNNEI in the germline V gene. V lost 2 bases, J lost 5 bases, and 12 bases stayed unmatched. The length of the CDR3 is 17 residues. The chain recombines TRBV2 with TRBJ2-5, with TRBD1 matching over 9 bases. Sequenced sample: PBMCs. The receptor was isolated from a man in his late teens or twenties in good health and CMV-seronegative. The CDR3 DNA is TGTGCCAGCAGTGAAAGGGGACAGGGCACGGGGCAGGAGACCCAGTACTTC. Its translation: CASSERGQGTGQETQYF.